A selection of T cell receptor beta chains follows, all from one sample in a study of CD8 T cells in ankylosing spondylitis. MiXCR, run by TCRdb on the 5' RACE reads, gives a single entry per CDR3 protein. Of fewer than 550,000 distinct CDR3 sequences in the sample, about 5% were seen once. The specimen was blood, either unsorted or a sorted T cell fraction (not recorded which). These receptors were taken from a male donor with ankylosing spondylitis. The CDR3 runs from the conserved cysteine through the conserved F or W.

CASSQDLTAGGTYNEQFF	TRBV4-3	TRBJ2-1
CASSTTSGSYNEQFF	TRBV5-1	TRBJ2-1
CSAKTSGGYLSYNEQFF	TRBV20-1	TRBJ2-1
CASRTGRYEQYF	TRBV2	TRBJ2-7
CSARSGGVGQPQHF	TRBV20-1	TRBJ1-5
CASSLARGYTGELFF	TRBV5-8	TRBJ2-2
CSANDFRRGGPSNEQFF	TRBV20-1	TRBJ2-1
CASSRRTSGAWSSYEQYF	TRBV7-8	TRBJ2-7
CSATTGNTEAFF	TRBV20-1	TRBJ1-1
CASGQGAGSYNEQFF	TRBV5-1	TRBJ2-1
CASSLDTGQETQYF	TRBV5-1	TRBJ2-5
CASSFSRGRPLSPLHF	TRBV7-2	TRBJ1-6